The 2 T cell receptor beta chains in this list originate from one sample, sequenced in a study of shared clonotypes between healthy human individuals. Naive CD8 cells, CD45RO-negative and positively selected for CCR7, excluded terminally differentiated effector memory CD45RA+ cells. Produced via immunoSEQ multiplex PCR; TCRdb's table is partial and in-frame only. Among 760,000 or so clones listed, approximately 97% were seen once. The sequencing input was naive CD8+ T cells sorted from blood. These receptors were taken from a man between 25 and 39 years old in good health.

CDR3 protein: CASSTGALAFEQYF. Written as DNA, the CDR3 is TGTGCCAGCAGCACGGGGGCTCTAGCTTTCGAGCAGTACTTC. This chain uses TRBV9 with TRBJ2-7, with D perhaps given as TRBD1 or TRBD2 (6 bases each). This CDR3 spans 14 amino acids. V was shortened by 4 bases and J by 6 bases, with 17 bases between the two germline ends. Per the germline V gene, CDR1 is SGDLS and CDR2 is YYNGEE.

This clone was recorded only once. V gene TRBV9 combines with J gene TRBJ2-7; D possibly uses TRBD1 or TRBD2 (6 bases each). Germline values: CDR1 SGDLS, CDR2 YYNGEE. The CDR3 runs 16 residues. V lost 2 bases to trimming and J lost 0 bases, with 15 bases between them. The CDR3 DNA is TGTGCCAGCAGCGTTGGGGGGCACATCGGCTCCTACGAGCAGTACTTC. Encoded protein: CASSVGGHIGSYEQYF.